The rows below give T cell receptor beta chains drawn from one sample of a study of cytomegalovirus exposure and HLA in healthy donors. Assay: immunoSEQ multiplex PCR; the TCRdb copy retains only in-frame clones and omits some. The sample consists of more than 90,000 clones, around 73% of them appearing once. Material: PBMCs. These receptor sequences come from a woman in her fifties or sixties in good health and CMV-seronegative. The CDR3 runs from the conserved cysteine through the conserved F or W. The D gene is left open where the match is weak. Size is stated for part of the rows, as once, few or many counts, or as a class when the clone is expanded.

TRBD1	TRBV5-4	TRBJ2-7	.	TGTGCCAGCAGCTCACAGGGGGCCACCTACGAGCAGTACTTC	CASSSQGATYEQYF
.	TRBV28	TRBJ2-7	.	TGTGCCAGCAGAGAGGGGGTGGGGGAGCAGTACTTC	CASREGVGEQYF
TRBD2	TRBV9	TRBJ2-1	.	TGTGCCAGCAGCGGGGGGGGAATAGACGCCTACAATGAGCAGTTCTTC	CASSGGGIDAYNEQFF
.	TRBV7-2	TRBJ2-7	.	TGTGCCAGCAGCTTATTGGTATTAGCGGTCGAGCAGTACTTC	CASSLLVLAVEQYF
TRBD1	TRBV6-5	TRBJ2-1	.	TGTGCCAGCAGACGACAGGGGATTTTGGGCAATGAGCAGTTCTTC	CASRRQGILGNEQFF
TRBD1	TRBV5-4	TRBJ1-2	.	TGTGCCAGCAGCCAAGGGACAGGGGGCACCTATGGCTACACCTTC	CASSQGTGGTYGYTF
.	TRBV7-9	TRBJ2-7	.	TGTGCCAGCAGCTTAGGACGGGGTTACTCCTACGAGCAGTACTTC	CASSLGRGYSYEQYF
TRBD2	TRBV28	TRBJ2-1	.	TGTGCCAGCAGTGCGATAGCGGGAGGACAGTTCTTC	CASSAIAGGQFF
TRBD2	TRBV12-5	TRBJ2-2	.	TGTGCTAGTGGTTTGCTGCGATCGGCCGGGCTAGCGGGAAACACCGGGGAGCTGTTTTTT	CASGLLRSAGLAGNTGELFF
TRBD1	TRBV11-3	TRBJ1-4	.	TGTGCCAGCAGCTCTTCACAGGGGGCAGTATCTAATGAAAAACTGTTTTTT	CASSSSQGAVSNEKLFF
TRBD1	TRBV15	TRBJ1-2	.	TGTGCCACCAGCAGAGGGACAGGGAGTGGCTACACCTTC	CATSRGTGSGYTF
.	TRBV27	TRBJ2-5	.	TGTGCCAGCAGTTCGTACCGGTGGGGCAGAGAGACCCAGTACTTC	CASSSYRWGRETQYF
.	TRBV7-8	TRBJ2-1	.	TGTGCCAGCAGCAGGTCCCCCGGGACTCTCAATGAGCAGTTCTTC	CASSRSPGTLNEQFF
.	TRBV15	TRBJ1-6	.	TGTGCCGTTCCCGTGACAGATAATTCACCCCTCCACTTT	CAVPVTDNSPLHF
TRBD1	TRBV25-1	TRBJ2-3	.	TGTGCCAGCAGTTGGACAGGGGGGCCGGCAGATACGCAGTATTTT	CASSWTGGPADTQYF
.	TRBV7-7	TRBJ2-5	few	TGTGCCAGCAGCTCGGACAGAAGAGAGACCCAGTACTTC	CASSSDRRETQYF